This T cell receptor (beta chain) appears in the sequencing data of a study of blood T cell repertoires in COVID-19. About the research overall: Material from acute and convalescent COVID-19 was sourced from the United States, Italy and Spain. The analysed material was cDNA or gDNA that came from T cells, B-cell-depleted T cells, or PBMCs.

V dropped 6 bases and J dropped 2; count of bases not matched to a gene: 4. CDR1 MNHEY and CDR2 SVGAGI come from the germline V gene. This CDR3 spans 15 amino acids. How the authors handled the data: By means of reference gene primer amplification, nucleated cell counts were estimated. Assay used: immunoSEQ multiplex PCR; TCRdb lists only in-frame clones, some missing. V and J calls and clone size are as listed in that table; D and trimming were resolved from the DNA. The sample includes 90,000 to 120,000 clones, 80% to 85% of them seen just once. This clonotype was obtained from a man aged 65 to 85 with acute or convalescent COVID-19. The chain employs TRBV6-5 and TRBJ1-6; 7 positions agree with TRBD1. Sequencing was done on a sample of peripheral blood. The CDR3 reads CASRNRGAYNSPLHF. The CDR3 DNA follows: TGTGCCAGCAGAAACAGGGGAGCCTATAATTCACCCCTCCACTTT.